This TCR beta chain stems from a study of radiation and T cells in renal cell carcinoma (dated by TCRdb to about 2020). Describing the broader study: The samples were drawn from a clinical trial, where primary renal cell carcinomas were treated with 15 Gy of stereotactic body radiation therapy and then removed by nephrectomy 4 weeks afterward. A total of around 50 samples underwent TCR beta sequencing, made up of roughly 26 tumors and about 27 peripheral blood samples. In the approximately 58 samples combined, several million unique CDR3 nucleotide sequences were found, encoding about 2,700,000 unique CDR3 amino acid sequences. Study-wide conclusions, independent of this receptor: In blood, the top tumor clonotypes increased from baseline to 2 weeks after radiation and then shrank by 4 weeks, which suggests a temporary expansion of tumor-resident clones. Effects of radiation dose or scheduling on the TCR repertoire could not be addressed with the single-armed trial design. Dynamics of the blood repertoire were not tracked past 4 weeks after treatment. Because no pretreatment tumor biopsies were available, whether clonotypes were present in the tumor at baseline could not be determined.

This sample's time point label indicates: baseline pretreatment blood. Reading the label with the study, this specimen's treatment or condition is: 15 Gy SBRT to primary tumor, nephrectomy 4 weeks later. To follow tumor-enriched clonotypes, peripheral blood was collected serially from radiation-treated patients at baseline and again at 2 weeks and 4 weeks after SBRT. Renal cell carcinoma with clear cell pathology was present in all patients. Genomic DNA for TCR sequencing was prepared using the QIAamp DNA Blood Mini Kit (Qiagen). Samples were included in the analyses only if all quality control checks were passed. In regard to this clone: It lacks a known antigen. Per-base qualities were not stored, and no clone one base away is much larger.

TCR beta libraries were generated from genomic DNA with the immunoSEQ kit, following the manufacturer's recommendations. Library preparation used a first multiplex PCR with proprietary primers, then a second PCR adding unique barcodes, with bead cleanups after each round. Each sample batch included a kit-provided positive control reaction and a negative control reaction. The final libraries were assessed on an Agilent 4200 TapeStation D1000 ScreenTape, pooled by volume, and quantified by qPCR. An Illumina NextSeq500 fitted with a MidOutput 150-cycle cartridge performed the sequencing, running 156 Read1 cycles and 15 Index1 cycles with the kit's custom primers. The pooled library was loaded at approximately 1 pM, with an approximately 20% PhiX control spiked in. The authors' pipeline ran thus. Vendor-processed data were analyzed in R, and a clonotype was defined as all T cells sharing the same CDR3 nucleotide sequence. In the clone abundance analyses, frequencies in each sample were normalized to that sample's 10,000 most abundant clones. Public T cell clones, which averaged fewer than five per sample, were excluded before analysis. An abundance difference of at least 32-fold between compartments was the criterion for calling clonotypes tumor-enriched or baseline blood-enriched. A beta-binomial differential abundance model was used to identify clonotypes that expanded or contracted between blood time points. The Baroni-Urbani and Buser coefficient was used to measure tumor-blood repertoire similarity, and groups were compared with two-tailed Wilcoxon tests in R. TCRdb retrieved this table from immuneACCESS and kept in-frame rearrangements only. Not all clones are present; in checked studies, unresolved V genes account for under half, and no reason is known for the remainder. Clonal size and the V and J genes are those of that table, whereas D and trimming came from the DNA. The sample profile shows about 150,000 clones; approximately 90% of them were found once. Clones ranked in the top ten supply 3.5% to 5% of the sample.

This receptor was taken from a woman aged 70-85 years with renal cell carcinoma. The material was blood, obtained from a patient whose treatment included radiotherapy and nephrectomy.

The CDR3 corresponds to CASSFRAGTTYEQYF. The sequence in DNA is TGTGCCAGCAGCTTCAGGGCGGGAACCACCTACGAGCAGTACTTC. This chain is built from TRBV7-9 and TRBJ2-7, with a tentative D gene TRBD2 over 6 matching bases. The CDR3 sequence holds 15 residues, the cysteine and phenylalanine included. Only the CDR3 portion is preserved as DNA: 45 bases, with reading frame beginning at the first base. CDR1 SEHNR and CDR2 FQNEAQ were looked up in the germline V gene (reference sequence). The junction shows trimming of 3 bases on V and 2 bases on J, plus 14 bases between the germline ends.